This entry lists 4 T cell receptor beta chains sequenced from one sample in a study of spatial heterogeneity in lung cancer (dated by TCRdb to about 2019). General study outcomes and caveats: The tumor nonsynonymous mutation count correlated with the number of expanded alpha and beta TCRs within the tumor.

To prepare the library, 5' RACE was applied. The sample was run on a NextSeq 500. TCRdb reprocessing: public reads trimmed at Q25 with fastp, clones called with MiXCR, in-frame beta chains kept. Records with the same CDR3 protein are collapsed into one entry carrying the most frequent genes and DNA. This sample holds roughly 7,800 distinct CDR3 sequences; around 9.9% were observed only once. Approximately 9% of the sample goes to the ten largest clones. Their cognate antigens are unknown. The sample's time point, from its label and the paper: sample taken at primary tumor resection. Sample: lung tumor tissue, taken at surgery. These TCRs come from a male donor with early-stage non-small cell lung cancer.

Regarding this clonotype: A much larger clone lies one base from this, so it may be a read error. V gene TRBV7-2 combines with J gene TRBJ1-2, with 7 nucleotides matching TRBD1. Germline V gene sequence: CDR1 SGHTA, CDR2 FQGNSA. CDR3 length: 15 residues. CDR3 protein: CVSSPAGGGYYGYTF. In DNA, the CDR3 is TGTGTCAGCAGCCCAGCAGGGGGAGGTTACTATGGCTACACCTTC.

This clonotype is medium-sized in the sample. The V call is TRBV19, the J call TRBJ2-1; 9 positions match TRBD2. Unmatched junction bases numbered 14, after V lost 8 bases and J lost 9 bases. The CDR3 loop spans 15 amino acids. The germline gives CDR1 LNHDA, CDR2 SQIVND (reference sequence). The CDR3 region is CASEVGSSGTAEQFF. CDR3 bases: TGTGCCAGTGAAGTTGGATCTAGCGGGACGGCTGAGCAGTTCTTC.

In its sample, this clonotype is medium-sized. The chain links TRBV7-4 to TRBJ1-3; D unclear. In germline, CDR1 is SGHVT, CDR2 SQSDAQ. Trimming removed 2 bases from V and 6 bases from J, with 11 bases in between. The CDR3 spans 14 residues. The CDR3 loop reads CASSLSGITNTIYF. The CDR3 coding sequence is TGTGCCAGCAGCTTATCAGGCATTACAAACACCATATATTTT.

This clonotype has a handful of counts. The chain combines TRBV20-1 with TRBJ2-2, with 7 bases aligning to TRBD2. The length of the CDR3 is 16 residues. The germline CDR1 and CDR2 sequences are DFQATT and SNEGSKA (reference sequence). The V segment lost 0 bases and the J segment 3 bases; nucleotides outside the gene matches: 7. The CDR3 sequence: CSARDLPGRDTGELFF. CDR3 nucleotide sequence: TGCAGTGCTAGAGATTTGCCAGGGAGGGACACCGGGGAGCTGTTTTTT.